This T cell receptor beta chain was sequenced in a study of blood T cell repertoires in COVID-19. For the study at large: From the United States, Italy and Spain came samples of acute and convalescent COVID-19. PBMCs, B-cell-depleted T cells, or T cells were the source of the cDNA or gDNA that made up the material.

In the study's own analysis: Reference gene primer amplification yielded estimated nucleated cell counts. Generated by immunoSEQ multiplex PCR, the TCRdb table keeps only in-frame clones and is missing some. D and trimming come from the DNA, and the V and J calls and clone size come from that table. The sample has hundreds of thousands of clones, 70% to 90% seen once. Clinical history reported by participants formed the basis on which cohorts were assigned. The V and J ends lost 3 bases and 4 bases respectively, with 10 bases between them. The germline gives CDR1 MNHEY, CDR2 SVGAGI. This CDR3 contains 15 residues.

This chain uses TRBV6-5 with TRBJ2-6; D remains unclear. Specimen: PBMCs or T cells enriched from blood (not recorded which). The sequence was collected from a young man with acute COVID-19. This CDR3 reads CASSYGGTGANVLTF. The CDR3 DNA reads TGTGCCAGCAGTTATGGTGGCACAGGGGCCAACGTCCTGACTTTC.